This paragraph covers one T cell receptor beta chain sequence. Antigen specificity is unknown. CDR3 length equals 17 residues. Repertoires were generated with immunoSEQ multiplex PCR, while TCRdb's copy carries only in-frame clones and drops some. This sample has around 35,000 clones, with 70% to 90% found just once. Blood sampling was done at baseline, cycle 4 day 1, and cycle 7 day 1. This sample is part of a study of OX40 agonist ivuxolimab in advanced cancers. Study information: Ivuxolimab is a fully human IgG2 antibody that activates OX40 (CD134). Aged 23 to 79 with a mean of 60 years, they were under 85% male. Overall study findings and caveats: The study observed clonal expansion of CD4+ and CD8+ blood T cells by week 6 at 0.1 to 3.0 mg/kg.

The source material was CD4+ or CD8+ T cells sorted from blood, sampled in a trial of the OX40 agonist ivuxolimab. This chain connects TRBV21-1 to TRBJ1-4; the listed D gene, TRBD1, was not tested against the DNA. TRBV21-1 is assigned pseudogene status. This receptor was taken from an adult with an advanced solid tumor such as melanoma, head and neck, liver or kidney cancer. The CDR3 DNA reads as TGTGCCAGCAGCAAAGTCAGGTCCGTCCGGACTAATGAAAAACTGTTTTTT. Translated: CASSKVRSVRTNEKLFF.